The 22 T cell receptor beta chains below come from one sample, sequenced in a study of blood T cell repertoires in COVID-19. Generated by immunoSEQ multiplex PCR, the TCRdb table keeps only in-frame clones and is missing some. The table records 150,000 or so clones, under 90% of them present only once. The sample consisted of PBMCs or T cells enriched from blood (not recorded which). These receptors were obtained from a man aged 55 to 70 who had recovered from COVID-19.

In regard to this clone: Relative to the germline gene, one junction end is altered; a read error may explain this. The rearrangement joins TRBV28 to TRBJ2-5; weak D call: TRBD2 (6 bases). There are 11 residues in the CDR3. Germline V gene sequence: CDR1 MDHEN, CDR2 SYDVKM. The CDR3 reads CASSTPAGHNF. The CDR3 DNA is TGTGCCAGCAGTACCCCGGCGGGGCACAACTTC.

The rearrangement uses TRBV7-3 and TRBJ2-3; D remains unclear. CDR1 is SGHTA, CDR2 FQGTGA, per germline. CDR3 length equals 15 residues. V was cut by 2 bases and J by 0 bases, with 9 bases left in between. The CDR3 coding sequence is TGTGCCAGCAGCTTAGCGGTCTCTAGCACAGATACGCAGTATTTT. As protein: CASSLAVSSTDTQYF.

This clone turned up a few times. The chain links TRBV5-1 to TRBJ2-4, with 7 bases matching TRBD2. The CDR3 is 16 amino acids. With 0 bases clipped from V and 0 bases from J, the junction kept 3 bases outside the gene matches. The germline V gene encodes CDR1 SGHRS and CDR2 YFSETQ. For the CDR3, the DNA is TGCGCCAGCAGCTTGGAAGTAGCGGGAGCCAAAAACATTCAGTACTTC. Its protein product is CASSLEVAGAKNIQYF.

The count of this clone is one. The chain links TRBV6-5 to TRBJ1-6, with a weak D call TRBD1 (6 bases). Germline V gene sequence: CDR1 MNHEY, CDR2 SVGAGI. Deletions cut 7 bases from V and 14 bases from J, with 15 bases between. The CDR3 covers 12 residues. CDR3 region: CASTVTGRSLHF. CDR3 coding DNA: TGTGCCAGCACCGTAACAGGGAGATCCCTCCACTTT.

This chain links TRBV11-2 with TRBJ2-5, with D unclear. Germline V gene data show CDR1 as SGHAT and CDR2 as FQNNGV. This CDR3 is built from 15 residues. Trimming removed 1 base from V and 2 bases from J, with 11 bases in between. The CDR3 bases are TGTGCCAGCAGCTTAGTGACACTCCAACAAGAGACCCAGTACTTC. Encoded protein: CASSLVTLQQETQYF. The full variable domain, rest sourced from reference TRBV11-2 and TRBJ2-5, is EAGVAQSPRYKIIEKRQSVAFWCNPISGHATLYWYQQILGQGPKLLIQFQNNGVVDDSQLPKDRFSAERLKGVDSTLKIQPAKLEDSAVYLCASSLVTLQQETQYFGPGTRLLVL.

CDR3 sequence: CASRRPGQNQPQHF. Here the CDR3 DNA reads TGTGCCAGTAGGAGGCCGGGACAAAATCAGCCCCAGCATTTT. The chain uses TRBV19 and TRBJ1-5; D may be TRBD1 (6 bases). In germline, CDR1 is LNHDA, CDR2 SQIVND (reference sequence). Trimming shortened V by 6 bases and J by 4 bases, and 13 bases separated the two germline ends. This CDR3 has 14 residues. The variable domain in full, with the rest retrieved from reference TRBV19 and TRBJ1-5, is DGGITQSPKYLFRKEGQNVTLSCEQNLNHDAMYWYRQDPGQGLRLIYYSQIVNDFQKGDIAEGYSVSREKKESFPLTVTSAQKNPTAFYLCASRRPGQNQPQHFGDGTRLSIL.

The chain is built from TRBV29-1 and TRBJ1-4; D gene uncertain. The V and J ends lost 4 bases and 7 bases respectively, with 7 bases between them. In germline, CDR1 is SQVTM, CDR2 ANQGSEA. CDR3 length equals 11 residues. CDR3 in amino acids: CSVGAREKLFF. The DNA for the CDR3 is TGCAGCGTTGGGGCCCGTGAAAAACTGTTTTTT.

This clone turned up a few times. This sequence joins TRBV5-4 and TRBJ1-2; 7 bases map to TRBD1. The CDR3 loop spans 14 amino acids. The V gene's germline CDR1 is SGHNT and CDR2 YYREEE (reference sequence). The ends lost 4 bases at V and 7 bases at J; junction bases unmatched: 10. The CDR3 loop is CASSLQRGRGGYTF. The CDR3 DNA is TGTGCCAGCAGCCTTCAGAGGGGGCGGGGTGGCTACACCTTC. Full variable domain (remainder filled in from reference TRBV5-4 and TRBJ1-2): ETGVTQSPTHLIKTRGQQVTLRCSSQSGHNTVSWYQQALGQGPQFIFQYYREEENGRGNFPPRFSGLQFPNYSSELNVNALELDDSALYLCASSLQRGRGGYTFGSGTRLTVV.

V usage is TRBV7-3 and J usage is TRBJ1-1, with D possibly being TRBD1 (6 bases). CDR1 is SGHTA and CDR2 is FQGTGA in the germline V gene. CDR3 length: 14 amino acids. V was clipped by 5 bases and J by 1 base, with 11 bases between them. The CDR3 loop reads CASSQGGGNTEAFF. The CDR3 DNA reads TGTGCCAGCAGCCAAGGGGGTGGGAACACTGAAGCTTTCTTT.

This chain links TRBV9 with TRBJ2-7; TRBD2 aligns across 13 bases. The CDR3 has 15 amino acids. Unmatched junction bases numbered 3, after V lost 3 bases and J lost 3 bases. Germline CDR1 and CDR2: SGDLS and YYNGEE. CDR3 sequence reads: CASSGGLAGDYEQYF. The CDR3 DNA sequence: TGTGCCAGCAGCGGAGGACTAGCGGGAGACTACGAGCAGTACTTC.

A few counts support this clone. J is TRBJ2-7 and V is TRBV2; 7 bases match TRBD1. The CDR3 totals 16 residues. From germline, CDR1 is SNHLY and CDR2 FYNNEI. V lost 7 bases and J lost 1; bases outside the gene matches: 13. CDR3 coding DNA: TGTGCCAGCAAGGTGGCCCCGGGACAGATATCCTACGAGCAGTACTTC. Residues: CASKVAPGQISYEQYF.

This CDR3 reads CATSDPSGKVGETQYF. The CDR3 region has the DNA TGTGCCACCAGTGACCCGAGCGGGAAAGTGGGGGAGACCCAGTACTTC. This chain joins TRBV24-1 and TRBJ2-5; TRBD2 matches 7 bases. CDR3 length: 16 residues. V was pared by 4 bases and J by 5 bases, with 12 bases of the junction left unmatched. Germline-derived CDR1 and CDR2 are KGHDR and SFDVKD.

This clone has only a few counts. CDR3 in amino acids: CASRTGSYEQYF. CDR3 DNA sequence: TGTGCCAGCAGGACGGGCTCCTACGAGCAGTACTTC. This rearrangement joins TRBV6-5 to TRBJ2-7; D is unresolved. The CDR3 contains 12 residues. V lost 6 bases to trimming and J lost 0 bases, with 6 bases between them. CDR1 is MNHEY and CDR2 is SVGAGI in the germline V gene.

The chain employs TRBV21-1 and TRBJ1-2; the listed D gene, TRBD1, was not tested against the DNA. TRBV21-1 is an annotated pseudogene. The CDR3 is 15 amino acids. CDR3 DNA sequence: TGTGCCAGCAGCAAAGAGACAGGGGGCCTCTATGGCTACACCTTC. Its translation is CASSKETGGLYGYTF.

The rearrangement joins TRBV15 to TRBJ2-2, with TRBD2 as a possible D gene (5 bases). CDR3 size: 15 residues. Germline lookup yields CDR1 LNHNV and CDR2 YYDKDF (reference sequence). V was trimmed by 5 bases and J by 7 bases, leaving 17 bases between them. The DNA of the CDR3 is TGTGCCACCAGCTTGCATAGAGGGCAGGACGGGGAGCTGTTTTTT. Protein product: CATSLHRGQDGELFF.

The rearrangement links TRBV5-5 to TRBJ2-2, with D unclear. Trimming shortened V by 0 bases and J by 6 bases, and 9 bases separated the two germline ends. Germline V lookup: CDR1 SGHKS, CDR2 YYEKEE (reference sequence). The length of the CDR3 is 14 residues. CDR3 sequence: CASSLGPSAGELFF. Here the CDR3 DNA reads TGTGCCAGCAGCTTGGGACCTAGTGCCGGGGAGCTGTTTTTT.

The chain carries TRBV7-8 and TRBJ1-2; 7 bases agree with TRBD1. The CDR3 consists of 14 residues. Germline V gene data show CDR1 as SGHVS and CDR2 as FQNEAQ. The junction had 7 bases not matched to a gene; V was cut back by 8 bases and J by 1 base. In DNA form, the CDR3 reads TGTGCCAGCTCGAGGGGGCCTAGTAACTATGGCTACACCTTC. Protein sequence: CASSRGPSNYGYTF.

V and J are TRBV6-2 or TRBV6-3 and TRBJ2-1, with a weak D call TRBD1 (6 bases). V dropped 3 bases and J dropped 0 bases, with 12 bases sitting between them. Germline V gene lookup returns CDR1 MNHEY and CDR2 SVGEGT. The CDR3 spans 16 residues. The CDR3 sequence: CASSYTRGSSYNEQFF. CDR3 sequence (DNA): TGTGCCAGCAGTTATACCAGGGGCTCCTCCTACAATGAGCAGTTCTTC.

The rearrangement links TRBV7-3 to TRBJ2-7, with 9 bases matching TRBD2. The length of the CDR3 is 17 residues. Trimming at V came to 5 bases and at J to 0 bases, leaving 11 bases not matched to a gene. The germline gives CDR1 SGHTA, CDR2 FQGTGA. CDR3 amino acids: CASSLDSSGIYSYEQYF. The DNA of the CDR3 is TGTGCCAGCAGCCTCGATTCTAGCGGGATCTACTCCTACGAGCAGTACTTC.

This rearrangement joins TRBV2 to TRBJ2-1; 7 bases align to TRBD1. CDR1 is SNHLY and CDR2 is FYNNEI in the germline V gene. V lost 4 bases, J lost 3 bases, and 6 bases stayed unmatched. This CDR3 is 15 amino acids long. CDR3 sequence reads: CASSADRANYNEQFF. The CDR3 nucleotides are TGTGCCAGCAGTGCCGACAGGGCTAACTACAATGAGCAGTTCTTC.

On this clone itself: The same CDR3 also results from other DNA sequences found in this sample. The J gene is TRBJ2-7, the V gene TRBV6-5, with TRBD2 matching 9 bases. Germline CDR1 is MNHEY and CDR2 is SVGAGI. The length of the CDR3 is 15 residues. Losses at the gene ends were 11 bases for V and 3 bases for J; bases not matched to a gene: 14. The CDR3 here is CALRGGARGGYEQYF. The CDR3 DNA sequence: TGTGCCCTGCGGGGGGGGGCCCGGGGTGGCTACGAGCAGTACTTC.

This clone was detected only a few times. The V and J genes are TRBV27 and TRBJ1-6, with D uncertain. Germline CDR1 is MNHEY and CDR2 is SMNVEV (reference sequence). The length of the CDR3 is 15 residues. With 7 bases removed from V and 8 bases from J, the gap between germline ends came to 18 bases. This CDR3 is CASTFYTGRDSPLHF. The CDR3 bases are TGTGCCAGCACATTTTACACGGGTCGAGATTCACCCCTCCACTTT.